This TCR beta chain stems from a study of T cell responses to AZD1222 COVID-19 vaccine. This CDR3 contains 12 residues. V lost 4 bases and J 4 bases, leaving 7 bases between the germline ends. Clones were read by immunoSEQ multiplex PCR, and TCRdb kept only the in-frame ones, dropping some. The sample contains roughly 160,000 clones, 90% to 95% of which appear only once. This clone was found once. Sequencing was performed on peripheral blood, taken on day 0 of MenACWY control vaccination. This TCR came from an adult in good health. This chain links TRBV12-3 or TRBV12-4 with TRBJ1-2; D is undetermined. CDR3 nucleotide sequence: TGTGCCAGCAGTTCTCAAAGCTATGGCTACACCTTC. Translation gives CASSSQSYGYTF.